This entry features one T cell receptor beta chain sequence. This record belongs to a study of blood T cell repertoires in COVID-19. Study information: The cDNA or gDNA used as material had been derived from T cells, B-cell-depleted T cells, or PBMCs.

Losses at the gene ends were 0 bases for V and 0 bases for J; bases not matched to a gene: 5. This CDR3 comprises 16 residues. Germline V lookup: CDR1 LGHNA, CDR2 YNFKEQ. Study processing details: Reference gene primer amplification in the assay estimated nucleated cell counts. Assay used: immunoSEQ multiplex PCR; TCRdb lists only in-frame clones, some missing. V, J and clone size are those of that table, while D and trimming were read from the DNA. Seen here are roughly 41,000 clones, 85% to 90% observed once, and the top ten hold less than 20%. Sample: peripheral blood. The sequence was collected from a human donor in a cohort sampled during active COVID-19. The chain links TRBV4-2 to TRBJ2-7, with 7 bases fitting TRBD2. DNA of the CDR3: TGTGCCAGCAGCCAAGATTGGGGGGGTGGCTCCTACGAGCAGTACTTC. Protein: CASSQDWGGGSYEQYF.